Listed below are T cell receptor beta chains from one sample, sequenced in a study of radiation and T cells in renal cell carcinoma. Assay: immunoSEQ multiplex PCR; the TCRdb copy retains only in-frame clones and omits some. The sample carries 150,000 to 200,000 clones, around 90% recorded once. Source: blood, taken from a patient whose treatment included radiotherapy and nephrectomy. Every receptor here comes from a woman between 50 and 59 years old with renal cell carcinoma. The conserved cysteine and the conserved F or W are not part of the CDR3 here.

CDR3: ASSLIGGARDTQY
V: TRBV19

CDR3: ASSVGVGGQETQY
V: TRBV9

CDR3: ASSTGTQETQY
V: TRBV19

CDR3: ASSRSGPYEQY
V: TRBV11-3

CDR3: ASSVRDRLSYEQY
V: TRBV7-9

CDR3: ACGEGGATEAF
V: TRBV30

CDR3: ASSPGGRNTIY
V: TRBV11-2

CDR3: AISERGSLYGYT
V: TRBV10-3

CDR3: ASSPTSRKNEQY
V: TRBV18

CDR3: ASTPQGSRNTEAF
V: TRBV2

CDR3: ASSQDTEQY
V: TRBV4-1

CDR3: ASSQESRQGYNEQF
V: TRBV4-3

CDR3: ASSTNRALRLYGYT
V: TRBV5-5

CDR3: SVAGSGIVT
V: TRBV29-1

CDR3: ASSLVIVGLETQY
V: TRBV6-6

CDR3: ATSRDRGLDNSPLH
V: TRBV15

CDR3: ASSPTRTLKQY
V: TRBV5-1

CDR3: ASNNLNTEAF
V: TRBV6-5

CDR3: ASSLSGTNYGYT
V: TRBV5-4

CDR3: ASSVGWGLGNEQF
V: TRBV9

CDR3: ASSGDRGLTEAF
V: TRBV5-6

CDR3: ASSGRGKGGYT
V: TRBV6-5

CDR3: ASGWTGGSYEQY
V: TRBV5-5

CDR3: ASSRSGTVGTQY
V: TRBV7-3

CDR3: ASADTKNSPLH
V: TRBV19

CDR3: ASSFSRGLGAF
V: TRBV7-9

CDR3: ASSGGWSQGTYEQY
V: TRBV19

CDR3: ASSVGQGLNEKLF
V: TRBV6-1

CDR3: ASSPGGGQPQH
V: TRBV2

CDR3: ASSLTPRFGYT
V: TRBV28

CDR3: ASSQYNLNTEAF
V: TRBV4-1

CDR3: ASSLGQGSITGNSPLH
V: TRBV11-2

CDR3: ASSVEGRAGGPDTQY
V: TRBV9

CDR3: ASGIKEGLNYGYT
V: TRBV7-2

CDR3: ASSRLGEKLF
V: TRBV5-1

CDR3: SVERVQETQY
V: TRBV29-1

CDR3: ASTPHPSGNTIY
V: TRBV14

CDR3: ASSGAVTYNEQF
V: TRBV6-1

CDR3: ASSENAGAYTGELF
V: TRBV10-1

CDR3: ASSPSGGLREKLF
V: TRBV6-6

CDR3: ASSLRQSQETQY
V: TRBV5-4

CDR3: ASGRDWGETQY
V: TRBV6-1

CDR3: ASSPDRQTEAF
V: TRBV18

CDR3: ASSLATGLGNTIY
V: TRBV5-1

CDR3: ASSTQTGTGELF
V: TRBV19

CDR3: ASSSGQGGYT
V: TRBV5-1

CDR3: AWRYGGPTEQY
V: TRBV30

CDR3: ASSLGRESNEKLF
V: TRBV7-6

CDR3: SVARGGETQY
V: TRBV29-1

CDR3: ATLRGDLKRNTEAF
V: TRBV2

CDR3: ASSPGNRPNTEAF
V: TRBV18

CDR3: ASSLRRGAGYT
V: TRBV11-1

CDR3: ASSTGLAKSGANVLT
V: TRBV5-1